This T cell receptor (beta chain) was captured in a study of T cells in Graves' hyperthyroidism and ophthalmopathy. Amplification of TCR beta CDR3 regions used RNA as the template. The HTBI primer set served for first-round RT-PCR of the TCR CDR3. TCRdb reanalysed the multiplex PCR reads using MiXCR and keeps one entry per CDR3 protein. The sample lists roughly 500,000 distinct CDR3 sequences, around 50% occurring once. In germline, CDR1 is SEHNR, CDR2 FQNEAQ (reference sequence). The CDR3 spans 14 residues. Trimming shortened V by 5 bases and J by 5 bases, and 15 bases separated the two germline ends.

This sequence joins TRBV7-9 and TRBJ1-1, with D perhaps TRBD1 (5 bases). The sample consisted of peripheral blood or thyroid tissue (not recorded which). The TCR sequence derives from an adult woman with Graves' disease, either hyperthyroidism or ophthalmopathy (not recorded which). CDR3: CASSPPGLWTEAFF. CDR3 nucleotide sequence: TGTGCCAGCAGCCCGCCGGGACTTTGGACTGAAGCTTTCTTT.